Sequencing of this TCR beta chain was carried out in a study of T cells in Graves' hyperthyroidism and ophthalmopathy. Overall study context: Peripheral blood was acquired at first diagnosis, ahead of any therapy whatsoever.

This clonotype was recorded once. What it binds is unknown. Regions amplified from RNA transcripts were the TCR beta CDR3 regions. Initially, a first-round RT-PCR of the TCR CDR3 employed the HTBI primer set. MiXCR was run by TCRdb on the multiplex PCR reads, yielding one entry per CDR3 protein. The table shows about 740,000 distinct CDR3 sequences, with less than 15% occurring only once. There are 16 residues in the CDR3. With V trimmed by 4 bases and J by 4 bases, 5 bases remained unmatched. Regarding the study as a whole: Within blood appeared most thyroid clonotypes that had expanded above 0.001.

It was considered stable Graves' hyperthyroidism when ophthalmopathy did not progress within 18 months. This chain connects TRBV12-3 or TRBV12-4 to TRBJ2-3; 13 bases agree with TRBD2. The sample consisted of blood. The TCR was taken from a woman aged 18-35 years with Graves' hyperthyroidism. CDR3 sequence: CASSWTSGSVADTQYF. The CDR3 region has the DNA TGTGCCAGCAGTTGGACTAGCGGGAGTGTCGCAGATACGCAGTATTTT.